The rows below give T cell receptor beta chains drawn from one sample of a study of response to subunit inactivated influenza vaccine. MiXCR, applied by TCRdb to the RT-PCR reads, yields one record per CDR3 protein. The sample holds roughly 650,000 distinct CDR3 sequences, 12% to 15% seen once. This specimen was PBMCs from blood, taken 14 to 15 days before vaccination. The receptors were sampled from a man over 45 who received an inactivated influenza vaccine. Both conserved end residues are part of each CDR3. Each record gives: J gene, V gene, clone size, D gene, CDR3 DNA, CDR3 protein. A D gene is named only where the DNA matches it firmly. A clone size is listed for some rows: how often the clone was seen (once, few, many), or a class if it is expanded.

TRBJ2-3	TRBV12-3/TRBV12-4	-	TRBD2	TGTGCCAGCAGTCAGTCGCTAGCGGGCGGCACAGATACGCAGTATTTT	CASSQSLAGGTDTQYF
TRBJ2-2	TRBV6-6	few	-	TGTGCCAGCACCTTTAGCCAGACCGGGGAGCTGTTTTTT	CASTFSQTGELFF
TRBJ2-7	TRBV12-3/TRBV12-4	-	TRBD2	TGTGCCAGCATGAGTTGGCCTAGCGGTCCCTACGAGCAGTACTTC	CASMSWPSGPYEQYF
TRBJ2-5	TRBV4-3	-	TRBD1	TGCGCCAGCAGCCATTCCTGGACAGGGCAAGAGACCCAGTACTTC	CASSHSWTGQETQYF
TRBJ1-2	TRBV6-4	-	-	TGTGCCAGCACACCGACGGCCACTAACTATGGCTACACCTTC	CASTPTATNYGYTF
TRBJ2-5	TRBV27	-	TRBD1	TGTGCCAGCAGACACCCCGACAGGGGTCAAGAGACCCAGTACTTC	CASRHPDRGQETQYF
TRBJ2-7	TRBV5-6	few	-	TGTGCCAGCAGCTTGTTGGGACAACGTCCCTACGAGCAGTACTTC	CASSLLGQRPYEQYF
TRBJ1-1	TRBV29-1	many	TRBD1	TGCAGCGTTGGACAGGGTTTGGCTTTCTTT	CSVGQGLAFF
TRBJ1-2	TRBV12-3/TRBV12-4	few	-	TGTGCCAGCAGCGAGGGACGCACCTATGGCTACACCTTC	CASSEGRTYGYTF
TRBJ2-5	TRBV6-1	many	TRBD2	TGTGCCAGCAGTGAGGGACTAGCGGGGCCCCAAGAGACCCAGTACTTC	CASSEGLAGPQETQYF
TRBJ2-1	TRBV12-3/TRBV12-4	few	-	TGTGCCAGCAGTTATGGGAGGAACTACAATGAGCAGTTCTTC	CASSYGRNYNEQFF
TRBJ1-1	TRBV28	few	-	TGTGCCAGCAGTTTAAAACAGTCCACTGAAGCTTTCTTT	CASSLKQSTEAFF
TRBJ2-3	TRBV7-8	few	-	TGTGCCAGCAGCTTAGATAGCGTTAGGCAGTATTTT	CASSLDSVRQYF
TRBJ1-4	TRBV4-2	-	-	TGTGCCAGCAGCCAAAAAATTGGCGGGGGCAGGGGAAATGAAAAACTGTTTTTT	CASSQKIGGGRGNEKLFF
TRBJ1-6	TRBV3-1	few	-	TGTGCCAGCAGCCAAGGGGACATCGGGGGACGTTCACCCCTCCACTTT	CASSQGDIGGRSPLHF
TRBJ2-3	TRBV28	few	TRBD2	TGTGCCAGCAGTTTATGGGCTAGCGGGAGGAGCACAGATACGCAGTATTTT	CASSLWASGRSTDTQYF
TRBJ2-3	TRBV11-2	-	-	TGTGCCAGCAGCTTAGATCGGCCGGGGGGCGACGATACGCAGTATTTT	CASSLDRPGGDDTQYF